This TCR beta chain was recorded in a study of T cell responses to AZD1222 COVID-19 vaccine. Germline CDR1 reads SGHDT; CDR2 reads YYEEEE. The ends lost 3 bases at V and 5 bases at J; junction bases unmatched: 8. The CDR3 is 16 amino acids. A note on this clone: The antigen is not known.

Broader study findings: Among AZD1222 vaccinees, only five or six were seropositive at baseline. Possibly, clonal diversity was underestimated; donors were largely white British and included more females. Unmutated regions of variants are reportedly targeted by nearly half of spike-specific TCRs. Receipt of two AZD1222 doses was followed by a rise in Spike-specific TCR breadth and depth.

This table comes from immunoSEQ multiplex PCR, and its TCRdb copy is limited to in-frame clones, with some not included. This table has approximately 200,000 clones, around 86% appearing once. The sequence was obtained from an adult in good health. The source material was peripheral blood, sampled on day 0 of MenACWY control vaccination. The chain uses TRBV5-6 and TRBJ2-1, with TRBD2 identical over 10 bases. Here the CDR3 reads CASSWVHSGRHNEQFF. CDR3 DNA: TGTGCCAGCAGCTGGGTTCATAGCGGGAGGCACAATGAGCAGTTCTTC.